This T cell receptor beta chain is drawn from a study of lymphopenia after photon versus proton radiotherapy. Overall study results and limits: Better survival with proton therapy was suggested as possible, not demonstrated. Under photons, naive T cells and diversity fell while effector/memory populations rose. After lymphocyte nadir, photon-treated repertoires showed oligoclonal expansion, especially CD8+ Temra.

Germline V lookup: CDR1 SGHRS, CDR2 YFSETQ. V lost 1 base and J 4 bases, leaving 10 bases between the germline ends. This CDR3 has 14 amino acids. Libraries were prepared by immunoSEQ multiplex PCR; TCRdb keeps only in-frame clonotypes and omits some of them. The repertoire holds 75,000 to 95,000 clones, with over 70% as singletons. This clone was seen only once. Antigen: not known. V usage is TRBV5-1 and J usage is TRBJ2-3; possibly TRBD2 for D (6 bases). The clonotype originates from a man between 60 and 75 years old with pancreatic cancer. Sequencing was performed on peripheral blood, taken from a patient treated with proton-based radiotherapy. CDR3 residues: CASSLRWGADTQYF. Here the CDR3 DNA reads TGCGCCAGCAGCTTGAGGTGGGGGGCAGATACGCAGTATTTT.